These T cell receptor beta chains were read from a single sample in a study of T cells in Graves' hyperthyroidism and ophthalmopathy. Using its own MiXCR run on the multiplex PCR reads, TCRdb lists one record per CDR3 protein. Among fewer than 500,000 distinct CDR3 sequences listed, roughly 14% were seen once. The sequenced sample was blood. Receptors were obtained from a man aged 18 to 29 with Graves' ophthalmopathy. Both conserved end residues are part of each CDR3. Size is omitted from some rows. Given values are once, few, many or a class for expanded clones.

CASSSTGTEPTYGYTF	many	TRBV7-3	TRBJ1-2
CASSLQGLMNTEAFF	many	TRBV6-1	TRBJ1-1
CASFGTARNTGELFF	many	TRBV18	TRBJ2-2
CASSYSRTTGNTIYF	-	TRBV6-5	TRBJ1-3
CASSVGGGGAYEQYF	many	TRBV9	TRBJ2-7
CASSQDRVRNTGELFF	many	TRBV3-1	TRBJ2-2
CAGGESGAAETQYF	many	TRBV28	TRBJ2-5
CASSQSGPSGNTIYF	few	TRBV3-1	TRBJ1-3
CASSGDRGLGNTIYF	-	TRBV5-4	TRBJ1-3
CASSSPPLAGFADTQYF	few	TRBV6-1	TRBJ2-3
CASSSPRSGPPQDPTNYGYTF	-	TRBV7-9	TRBJ1-2
CASSPPTELAGGGDTQYF	few	TRBV7-8	TRBJ2-3
CASSQATGPSTDTQYF	few	TRBV14	TRBJ2-3
CASSPVGSGANVLTF	many	TRBV2	TRBJ2-6
CASRMTGTGNNEQFF	many	TRBV27	TRBJ2-1
CASSPDRGDGYTF	many	TRBV18	TRBJ1-2
CASSQGTSNTGELFF	-	TRBV11-2	TRBJ2-2
CASSWDRVNLDFF	many	TRBV28	TRBJ1-1